This T cell receptor (beta chain) was recovered during a study of blood T cell repertoires in COVID-19. Study as a whole: Donors in the United States, Italy and Spain gave samples during acute or convalescent COVID-19. T cells, B-cell-depleted T cells, or PBMCs supplied cDNA or gDNA.

V lost 2 bases and J lost 5; bases outside the gene matches: 4. The CDR3 runs 13 residues. Germline V CDR1 and CDR2: GTSNPN, SVGIG (reference sequence). Methods used by the authors: Nucleated cell counts were estimated from reference gene primer amplification. Measured with immunoSEQ multiplex PCR; TCRdb has only the in-frame clones, and not every one. The V and J calls and clone size are taken from that table; D and trimming were inferred from the DNA. The data show tens of thousands of clones, with 80% to 90% seen just once and 4.7% held by the top ten. The receptor comes from a human donor in a cohort sampled during active COVID-19. The V and J genes are TRBV30 and TRBJ1-1, with 8 bases aligning to TRBD1. The sequencing input was peripheral blood. CDR3 in amino acids: CAWSRQGATEAFF. The CDR3 DNA is TGTGCCTGGAGTCGTCAGGGGGCGACTGAAGCTTTCTTT. Complete variable domain (other parts from reference TRBV30 and TRBJ1-1): SQTIHQWPATLVQPVGSPLSLECTVEGTSNPNLYWYRQAAGRGLQLLFYSVGIGQISSEVPQNLSASRPQDRQFILSSKKLLLSDSGFYLCAWSRQGATEAFFGQGTRLTVV.